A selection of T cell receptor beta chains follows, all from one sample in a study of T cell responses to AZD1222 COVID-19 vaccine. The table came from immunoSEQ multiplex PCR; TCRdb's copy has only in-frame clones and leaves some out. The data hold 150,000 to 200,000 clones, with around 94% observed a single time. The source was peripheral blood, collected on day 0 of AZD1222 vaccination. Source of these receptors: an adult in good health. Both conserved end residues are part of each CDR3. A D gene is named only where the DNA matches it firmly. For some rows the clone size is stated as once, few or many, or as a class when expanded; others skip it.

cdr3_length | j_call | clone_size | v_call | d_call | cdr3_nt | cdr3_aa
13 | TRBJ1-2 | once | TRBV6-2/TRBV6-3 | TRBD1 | TGTGCCAGCAGTTCAGCAGGGGGCTATGGCTACACCTTC | CASSSAGGYGYTF
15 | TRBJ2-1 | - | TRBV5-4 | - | TGTGCCAGCAGCCCGGGACCCCCGTCATCACATGAGCAGTTCTTC | CASSPGPPSSHEQFF
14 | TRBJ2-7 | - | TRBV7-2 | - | TGTGCCAGCACCCCAGGAGACCTCGGGTACGAGCAGTACTTC | CASTPGDLGYEQYF
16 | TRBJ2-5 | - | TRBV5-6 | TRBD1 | TGTGCCAGCAGCTTGGCCGTGACAGGGGGCGTGGAGACCCAGTACTTC | CASSLAVTGGVETQYF
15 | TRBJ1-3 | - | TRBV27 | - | TGTGCCAGCAGTTTAAGCAGGCTGGCGGGAAACACCATATATTTT | CASSLSRLAGNTIYF
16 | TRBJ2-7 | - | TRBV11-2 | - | TGTGCCAGCAGCTTAGTACGGGGGAGGTTTCCCTACGAGCAGTACTTC | CASSLVRGRFPYEQYF
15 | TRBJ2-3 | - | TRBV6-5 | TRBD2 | TGTGCCAGCAGTTACAGAAGCGGGGGAAGGGATACGCAGTATTTT | CASSYRSGGRDTQYF
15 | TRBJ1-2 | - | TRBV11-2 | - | TGTGCCAGCAGCCCACTCGGGGGCTTTTCGGAGGGCTACACCTTC | CASSPLGGFSEGYTF
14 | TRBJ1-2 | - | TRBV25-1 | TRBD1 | TGTGCCAGCAGTGAAGACAGGGGGACCTATGGCTACACCTTC | CASSEDRGTYGYTF
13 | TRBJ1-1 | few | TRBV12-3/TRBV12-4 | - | TGTGCCAGCAGTTTATTTAATGAGGCTGAAGCTTTCTTT | CASSLFNEAEAFF
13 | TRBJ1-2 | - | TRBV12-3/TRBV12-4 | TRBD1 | TGTGCCAGCAGTGGGACAGACAACTATGGCTACACCTTC | CASSGTDNYGYTF
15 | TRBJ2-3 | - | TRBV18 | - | TGTGCCAGCTCACCCGGACAGTTTAGCACAGATACGCAGTATTTT | CASSPGQFSTDTQYF
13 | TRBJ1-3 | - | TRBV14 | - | TGTGCCAGCCGGCCGGCCTCTGGAAACACCATATATTTT | CASRPASGNTIYF
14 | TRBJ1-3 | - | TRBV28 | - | TGTGCCAGCAACCTACAGGGTTCTGGAAACACCATATATTTT | CASNLQGSGNTIYF
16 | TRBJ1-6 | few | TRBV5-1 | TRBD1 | TGCGCCAGCAGCACCAGCCTTCGGGACAGGGTTTCACCCCTCCACTTT | CASSTSLRDRVSPLHF
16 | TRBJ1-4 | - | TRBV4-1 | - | TGCGCCAGCAGCCCTCCGGAGGACAGCAGAAGGGAAAAACTGTTTTTT | CASSPPEDSRREKLFF
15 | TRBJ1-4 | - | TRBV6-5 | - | TGTGCCAGCAGTTACTATAGGGGCGCGAGTGAAAAACTGTTTTTT | CASSYYRGASEKLFF
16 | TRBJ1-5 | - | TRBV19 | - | TGTGCCAGTAGTATTGGGGGGCGCCTAGGACATCAGCCCCAGCATTTT | CASSIGGRLGHQPQHF
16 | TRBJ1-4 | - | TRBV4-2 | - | TGTGCCAGCAGCCAAAGGAAAGGGCGGAATAATGAAAAACTGTTTTTT | CASSQRKGRNNEKLFF